The following is a T cell receptor beta chain sequence with its context. The antigen is unknown. During the collection period, no donor immune events like infections were recorded. This entry is derived from a study of identifying expanded T cells in peripheral blood. Some clones are missing from TCRdb's copy, which holds only in-frame ones; the method was immunoSEQ multiplex PCR. The table has 100,000 to 150,000 clones, approximately 88% seen once. The CDR3 runs to 16 residues. The ends were cut back, 0 bases at V and 4 bases at J, with 15 bases in the middle. The germline V gene encodes CDR1 LGHNA and CDR2 YSLEER. Whole-study results and caveats: Over two and four weeks, about 15 and 19 clones changed, versus around 1.2 between replicates. Across healthy donors, higher total template counts meant significantly greater approximately 2-week count variance.

The clonotype comes from a person between 18 and 75 years old in good health. This rearrangement joins TRBV4-3 to TRBJ2-5; weak D call: TRBD1 (6 bases). The sample comprised blood. CDR3 residues: CASSQETGKGIETQYF. In DNA, the CDR3 is TGCGCCAGCAGCCAAGAAACAGGGAAAGGAATAGAGACCCAGTACTTC.